The rows below give T cell receptor beta chains drawn from one sample of a study of regulatory T cells in long-lasting Graves disease. TCRdb re-derived calls from the multiplex PCR reads in MiXCR, one entry per CDR3 protein. In the table there are 200,000 to 250,000 distinct CDR3 sequences, 15% to 20% of which are singletons. This material consisted of peripheral blood mononuclear cells (PBMCs), taken at new diagnosis, from a patient treated with antithyroid drugs. All receptors come from a female donor with Graves disease. Each CDR3 is given without its conserved first and last residue. Each record gives: D gene, J gene, V gene, CDR3 protein. A D gene is named only where the DNA matches it firmly.

D: TRBD1; J: TRBJ1-4; V: TRBV30; CDR3: AWSDGTGGTNEKLF
D: .; J: TRBJ1-2; V: TRBV20-1; CDR3: SVPNYGYT
D: .; J: TRBJ2-4; V: TRBV7-6; CDR3: ASSSIRGTDLAKNIQY
D: .; J: TRBJ2-1; V: TRBV10-2; CDR3: ASSDPNNEQF
D: TRBD1; J: TRBJ1-2; V: TRBV7-2; CDR3: ASSHNRGPYGYT
D: .; J: TRBJ1-4; V: TRBV7-6; CDR3: ASSVGGAEKLF
D: TRBD2; J: TRBJ2-5; V: TRBV7-2; CDR3: ASSPATSGGGAETQY
D: .; J: TRBJ2-3; V: TRBV4-2; CDR3: ASSQEWLFTDTQY
D: .; J: TRBJ2-6; V: TRBV18; CDR3: ASSPYQPGGANVLT
D: .; J: TRBJ2-2; V: TRBV24-1; CDR3: ATSLSLTGELF
D: .; J: TRBJ2-1; V: TRBV11-3; CDR3: ASSSDYPKKNEQF
D: TRBD2; J: TRBJ2-7; V: TRBV3-1; CDR3: ASNALAGGPWGEQY
D: .; J: TRBJ1-1; V: TRBV7-7; CDR3: ASSCDKNTEAF
D: TRBD1; J: TRBJ1-4; V: TRBV10-3; CDR3: AISGRDREEKLF
D: .; J: TRBJ1-5; V: TRBV28; CDR3: ASSPYSGGDQPQH
D: TRBD1; J: TRBJ2-1; V: TRBV7-2; CDR3: ASSSTRQGPYNEQF
D: TRBD1; J: TRBJ2-7; V: TRBV15; CDR3: ATSRGTGRSYEQY